This is a list of T cell receptor beta chains from one sample in a study of long-term antiretroviral therapy in people with HIV. Produced via immunoSEQ multiplex PCR; TCRdb's table is partial and in-frame only. The data hold more than 15,000 clones, with approximately 90% observed a single time. Source: unsorted PBMCs, taken 0.6 years after starting antiretroviral therapy. The receptors derive from a woman between 40 and 50 years old with HIV. The CDR3 runs from the conserved cysteine through the conserved F or W. Fields, in order: clone size, V gene, J gene, CDR3 protein. A clone size is listed for some rows: how often the clone was seen (once, few, many), or a class if it is expanded.

clone size: .
V gene: TRBV4-2
J gene: TRBJ2-5
CDR3 protein: CASSQAKGTQYF

clone size: once
V gene: TRBV2
J gene: TRBJ1-2
CDR3 protein: CASSPRGTGSGYTF

clone size: .
V gene: TRBV30
J gene: TRBJ1-2
CDR3 protein: CAWSVDRVDGYTF

clone size: .
V gene: TRBV5-1
J gene: TRBJ2-4
CDR3 protein: CASSLETAIAKNIQYF

clone size: .
V gene: TRBV7-9
J gene: TRBJ1-3
CDR3 protein: CASSLVSSERGNTIYF

clone size: .
V gene: TRBV9
J gene: TRBJ1-2
CDR3 protein: CASSDRVGYGYTF

clone size: .
V gene: TRBV19
J gene: TRBJ2-3
CDR3 protein: CASRRATAPGDTQYF

clone size: .
V gene: TRBV7-9
J gene: TRBJ2-3
CDR3 protein: CASSLVAVTDTQYF

clone size: once
V gene: TRBV10-3
J gene: TRBJ1-5
CDR3 protein: CAISRGGESNQPQHF

clone size: .
V gene: TRBV29-1
J gene: TRBJ2-7
CDR3 protein: CSVSLTRQVHSSSYEQYF

clone size: .
V gene: TRBV6-6
J gene: TRBJ1-1
CDR3 protein: CASSPLRGTEAFF

clone size: .
V gene: TRBV18
J gene: TRBJ1-1
CDR3 protein: CASSLELSTEAFF

clone size: .
V gene: TRBV4-1
J gene: TRBJ2-2
CDR3 protein: CASSQLAGGPDTGELFF

clone size: .
V gene: TRBV10-2
J gene: TRBJ1-5
CDR3 protein: CASSEQGIGAGQPQHF

clone size: .
V gene: TRBV5-4
J gene: TRBJ2-3
CDR3 protein: CASRKGLAGADYTDTQYF

clone size: .
V gene: TRBV27
J gene: TRBJ2-7
CDR3 protein: CASSPGTGMSSYEQYF

clone size: .
V gene: TRBV6-5
J gene: TRBJ2-2
CDR3 protein: CASSRTGGNGELFF

clone size: .
V gene: TRBV6-6
J gene: TRBJ2-3
CDR3 protein: CASSPGLAEYTDTQYF

clone size: .
V gene: TRBV7-9
J gene: TRBJ2-5
CDR3 protein: CASKVGGGAKYQETQYF

clone size: .
V gene: TRBV30
J gene: TRBJ2-1
CDR3 protein: CAWNSQGGSYNEQFF

clone size: .
V gene: TRBV5-1
J gene: TRBJ1-3
CDR3 protein: CASSSQPTGDSGNTIYF

clone size: .
V gene: TRBV7-7
J gene: TRBJ2-2
CDR3 protein: CASSRDGANTGELFF

clone size: .
V gene: TRBV19
J gene: TRBJ1-1
CDR3 protein: CASSIGQGAASNTEAFF

clone size: .
V gene: TRBV9
J gene: TRBJ2-3
CDR3 protein: CASSVSGHISTDTQYF

clone size: .
V gene: TRBV2
J gene: TRBJ1-6
CDR3 protein: CASRDISRGPAPLHF

clone size: once
V gene: TRBV7-9
J gene: TRBJ2-2
CDR3 protein: CASSFPRGEPGELFF

clone size: .
V gene: TRBV28
J gene: TRBJ2-7
CDR3 protein: CASSPPASYEQYF

clone size: .
V gene: TRBV7-2
J gene: TRBJ2-7
CDR3 protein: CASSPGTGAYEQYF

clone size: .
V gene: TRBV2
J gene: TRBJ2-7
CDR3 protein: CASSRPLDRAEQYF

clone size: .
V gene: TRBV5-5
J gene: TRBJ1-3
CDR3 protein: CASSNNAGNTIYF

clone size: .
V gene: TRBV19
J gene: TRBJ1-6
CDR3 protein: CASSIPWMTGGNSPLHF

clone size: .
V gene: TRBV7-9
J gene: TRBJ2-5
CDR3 protein: CASSLRDSQETQYF